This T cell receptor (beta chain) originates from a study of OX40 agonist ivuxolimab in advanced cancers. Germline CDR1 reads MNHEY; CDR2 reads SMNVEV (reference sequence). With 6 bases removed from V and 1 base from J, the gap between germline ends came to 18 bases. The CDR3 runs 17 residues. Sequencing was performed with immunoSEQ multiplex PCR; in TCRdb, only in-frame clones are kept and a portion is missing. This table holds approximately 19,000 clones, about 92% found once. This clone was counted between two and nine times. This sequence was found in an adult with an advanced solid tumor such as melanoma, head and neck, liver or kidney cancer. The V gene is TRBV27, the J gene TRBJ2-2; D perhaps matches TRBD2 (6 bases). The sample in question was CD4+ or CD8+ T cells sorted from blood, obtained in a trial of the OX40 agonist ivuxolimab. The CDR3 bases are TGTGCCAGCAGGGGTTACGGTAGCGGAGAGAACACCGGGGAGCTGTTTTTT. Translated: CASRGYGSGENTGELFF.